The 30 T cell receptor beta chains presented below share a single source sample, sequenced in a study of T cell changes during pregnancy in multiple sclerosis. The table came from immunoSEQ multiplex PCR; TCRdb's copy has only in-frame clones and leaves some out. In the table there are some 59,000 clones, about nine tenths of which are singletons. The specimen was peripheral blood, collected in the second trimester of pregnancy. Receptors originate from a female donor with multiple sclerosis, enrolled in a pregnancy study.

The chain links TRBV28 to TRBJ2-1, with TRBD1 matching 11 bases. With 2 bases clipped from V and 8 bases from J, the junction kept 8 bases outside the gene matches. Germline V gene lookup returns CDR1 MDHEN and CDR2 SYDVKM. The CDR3 has 16 amino acids. The DNA for the CDR3 is TGTGCCAGCAGTTTACGGACAGGGGGCGATTTCGATGAGCAGTTCTTC. Its translation: CASSLRTGGDFDEQFF.

The CDR3 protein is CASSLGQGGEQYF. CDR3 nucleotides: TGCGCCAGCAGCTTGGGACAGGGCGGCGAGCAGTACTTC. J is TRBJ2-7 and V is TRBV5-1; 7 bases agree with TRBD1. V lost 0 bases, J lost 6 bases, and 3 bases stayed unmatched. This CDR3 is built from 13 residues. Germline lookup yields CDR1 SGHRS and CDR2 YFSETQ.

The chain combines TRBV14 with TRBJ2-2; no reliable D call. Germline V gene data show CDR1 as SGHDN and CDR2 as FVKESK. This CDR3 comprises 14 residues. Trimming cost V 3 bases and J 4 bases, with 9 bases left between them. The CDR3 region is CASSQIRVTGELFF. CDR3 in DNA: TGTGCCAGCAGCCAGATTCGGGTCACCGGGGAGCTGTTTTTT.

In its sample, this clone was seen a few times. CDR3 DNA sequence: TGTGCCAGCAGTGAAGGAGGGGGCAGACCTAACTATGGCTACACCTTC. Its translation: CASSEGGGRPNYGYTF. This chain joins TRBV6-1 and TRBJ1-2, with 7 bases matching TRBD1. J gave up 0 bases and V 1 base, and 5 bases lay outside the gene matches. The CDR3 is made up of 16 amino acids. Germline CDR1 MNHNS, CDR2 SASEGT.

The CDR3 sequence: CASSLYGSGGRETQYF. CDR3 nucleotide sequence: TGTGCCAGCAGCCTGTATGGGTCGGGGGGCCGGGAGACCCAGTACTTC. V usage is TRBV7-6 and J usage is TRBJ2-5; D may be TRBD2 (7 bases). The V gene lost 5 bases and the J gene lost 5 bases, with 21 bases spanning the gap. CDR1 and CDR2 from the germline V gene are SGHVS and FNYEAQ. The CDR3 loop spans 16 amino acids.

This clone has only one observation. V is TRBV19 and J is TRBJ1-5; weak D call: TRBD1 (6 bases). Between the trimmed V and J ends, which lost 3 bases and 1 base, there was a span of 13 bases. The CDR3 contains 16 residues. Germline lookup yields CDR1 LNHDA and CDR2 SQIVND (reference sequence). The CDR3 loop is CASSIIGGTSNQPQHF. The CDR3 DNA is TGTGCCAGTAGTATCATAGGGGGTACGAGCAATCAGCCCCAGCATTTT. The whole variable domain, remainder taken from reference TRBV19 and TRBJ1-5, is DGGITQSPKYLFRKEGQNVTLSCEQNLNHDAMYWYRQDPGQGLRLIYYSQIVNDFQKGDIAEGYSVSREKKESFPLTVTSAQKNPTAFYLCASSIIGGTSNQPQHFGDGTRLSIL.

The rearrangement joins TRBV4-1 to TRBJ2-3; TRBD2 is a possible D gene (5 bases). The CDR3 length is 17 residues. Trimming took off 1 base at V and 0 bases at J, with 14 bases between the two ends. Germline V lookup: CDR1 MGHRA, CDR2 YSYEKL. CDR3: CASSQGVVGISTDTQYF. CDR3 coding DNA: TGCGCCAGCAGCCAAGGGGTTGTCGGGATTAGCACAGATACGCAGTATTTT.

For this clone: At the DNA level, this CDR3 is encoded by other sequences in the same sample as well. The V and J genes are TRBV5-1 and TRBJ2-1, with 14 bases fitting TRBD2. Germline CDR1 SGHRS, CDR2 YFSETQ. The CDR3 is 15 residues long. V trimming: 0 bases; J trimming: 7 bases; junction bases outside the gene matches: 0. The chain's CDR3 is CASSLGLAGGNEQFF. The CDR3 DNA reads TGCGCCAGCAGCTTGGGACTAGCGGGGGGGAATGAGCAGTTCTTC.

This chain joins TRBV5-1 and TRBJ1-1; 9 nucleotides match TRBD1. Germline-derived CDR1 and CDR2 are SGHRS and YFSETQ. V lost 4 bases, J lost 0 bases, and 7 bases stayed unmatched. The CDR3 contains 16 residues. CDR3: CASSPTGGIVNTEAFF. DNA of the CDR3: TGCGCCAGCAGCCCGACAGGGGGGATCGTGAACACTGAAGCTTTCTTT.

V usage is TRBV6-4 and J usage is TRBJ2-3, with 8 bases lining up with TRBD1. The trim removed 2 bases at V and 4 bases at J, leaving 5 bases unmatched. Per germline, CDR1 MRHNA and CDR2 SNTAGT. The CDR3 contains 15 residues. The CDR3 DNA sequence: TGTGCCAGCAGTGACACAACGACAGGGGCAGATACGCAGTATTTT. Amino acids: CASSDTTTGADTQYF.

J is TRBJ2-3 and V is TRBV6-1; 12 nucleotides match TRBD2. The CDR3 totals 20 residues. The germline V gene encodes CDR1 MNHNS and CDR2 SASEGT. J was trimmed by 3 bases and V by 3 bases; bases with no gene match: 16. The CDR3 nucleotides read TGTGCCAGCAGTGACCGGGCTAGCGGGGGGGCCTCAGTAAGGACAGATACGCAGTATTTT. It yields the protein CASSDRASGGASVRTDTQYF.

The chain employs TRBV28 and TRBJ1-4; D remains ambiguous. V dropped 4 bases and J dropped 7 bases, with 19 bases sitting between them. Germline CDR1 is MDHEN and CDR2 is SYDVKM. The CDR3 covers 16 residues. CDR3 residues: CASSSRLNEESEKLFF. The CDR3 DNA reads TGTGCCAGCAGTTCCCGACTGAATGAAGAGAGTGAAAAACTGTTTTTT.

For the CDR3, the DNA is TGTGCCATCAGCAGATCAGGGGCCTCTAGCACAGATACGCAGTATTTT. Protein product: CAISRSGASSTDTQYF. The chain employs TRBV10-3 and TRBJ2-3, with D maybe TRBD1 (6 bases). The CDR3 is made up of 16 amino acids. CDR1 is ENHRY, CDR2 SYGVKD, per germline. V lost 6 bases and J 0 bases, leaving 16 bases between the germline ends.

The J gene is TRBJ1-1, the V gene TRBV7-9; tentatively, D is TRBD1 (5 bases). The CDR3 runs to 15 residues. The V end lost 5 bases, the J end lost 0 bases, and 13 bases lay between the germline ends. Germline V lookup: CDR1 SEHNR, CDR2 FQNEAQ (reference sequence). This chain's CDR3 is CASSPWGTLNTEAFF. In DNA, the CDR3 is TGTGCCAGCAGCCCTTGGGGGACTCTGAACACTGAAGCTTTCTTT.

This clone has a single count. This rearrangement joins TRBV4-2 to TRBJ1-3, with D possibly being TRBD1 (6 bases). The germline V and J ends were trimmed by 4 bases and 4 bases, with 17 bases remaining between them. Per germline, CDR1 LGHNA and CDR2 YNFKEQ. The CDR3 totals 16 residues. CDR3 bases: TGTGCCAGCAGCCCGCGCCTCAGGGGAACGGGAAACACCATATATTTT. It is translated as CASSPRLRGTGNTIYF.

This chain joins TRBV6-5 and TRBJ1-2, with unresolved D. The CDR3 is made up of 13 amino acids. Deletions cut 2 bases from V and 2 bases from J, with 6 bases between. Germline V CDR1 and CDR2: MNHEY, SVGAGI. This CDR3 is CASSYSGNYGYTF. The CDR3 DNA reads as TGTGCCAGCAGTTACAGCGGAAACTATGGCTACACCTTC.

The chain combines TRBV7-2 with TRBJ1-4; maybe TRBD1 (5 bases). V lost 1 base and J 8 bases, leaving 11 bases between the germline ends. Germline lookup yields CDR1 SGHTA and CDR2 FQGNSA. This CDR3 is 14 amino acids long. The CDR3 spells CASSLVGGWEKLFF. Written as DNA, the CDR3 is TGTGCCAGCAGCTTAGTGGGGGGTTGGGAAAAACTGTTTTTT. The variable domain in full, with the rest retrieved from reference TRBV7-2 and TRBJ1-4, is GAGVSQSPSNKVTEKGKDVELRCDPISGHTALYWYRQSLGQGLEFLIYFQGNSAPDKSGLPSDRFSAERTGGSVSTLTIQRTQQEDSAVYLCASSLVGGWEKLFFGSGTQLSVL.

V and J are TRBV6-1 and TRBJ1-2; the match to TRBD1 covers 7 bases. The V gene's germline CDR1 is MNHNS and CDR2 SASEGT. The CDR3 sequence is 13 residues long. The V and J ends lost 8 bases and 5 bases, in that order; junction bases with no gene match: 8. CDR3 region: CASEVGQAYGYTF. As DNA, the CDR3 is TGTGCCAGCGAGGTAGGACAGGCGTATGGCTACACCTTC.

The V gene is TRBV12-5, the J gene TRBJ1-1; possibly TRBD1 for D (6 bases). Trimming stripped 3 bases from V and 3 bases from J, with 23 bases between. Germline-derived CDR1 and CDR2 are LGHNT and FRNRAP. CDR3 length: 18 residues. The CDR3: CASGFPLTGGPVHTEAFF. The CDR3 DNA sequence: TGTGCTAGTGGTTTCCCGCTAACCGGGGGGCCGGTTCACACTGAAGCTTTCTTT. The full variable domain, completed using reference TRBV12-5 and TRBJ1-1, is DARVTQTPRHKVTEMGQEVTMRCQPILGHNTVFWYRQTMMQGLELLAYFRNRAPLDDSGMPKDRFSAEMPDATLATLKIQPSEPRDSAVYFCASGFPLTGGPVHTEAFFGQGTRLTVV.

The chain combines TRBV27 with TRBJ2-7, with 7 bases that match TRBD1. The CDR3 is 13 amino acids. Germline V CDR1 and CDR2: MNHEY, SMNVEV (reference sequence). V lost 4 bases and J lost 7; bases outside the gene matches: 7. The DNA for the CDR3 is TGTGCCAGCAGTTCCCAGGGGGTCGGGGAGCAGTACTTC. As protein: CASSSQGVGEQYF.

V and J are TRBV12-5 and TRBJ2-3; 7 bases agree with TRBD1. The germline gives CDR1 LGHNT, CDR2 FRNRAP. Trimming removed 6 bases from V and 2 bases from J; junction bases left unmatched: 2. This CDR3 comprises 13 residues. The CDR3 reads CASGGTATDTQYF. DNA for the CDR3: TGTGCTAGTGGGGGGACAGCCACAGATACGCAGTATTTT.

The CDR3 DNA is TGCGCCAGCAGCACCTTCCCGGGACAGGATTACGAGCAGTACTTC. Amino acids: CASSTFPGQDYEQYF. The chain combines TRBV4-1 with TRBJ2-7; TRBD1 agrees at 8 bases. This CDR3 region has 15 residues. V trimming: 5 bases; J trimming: 4 bases; junction bases outside the gene matches: 10. Looked up from germline, CDR1 is MGHRA and CDR2 is YSYEKL.

The chain links TRBV4-3 to TRBJ1-3, with no clear D. Germline loops: CDR1 LGHNA, CDR2 YSLEER. CDR3 length equals 16 residues. The V gene lost 0 bases and the J gene lost 0 bases, with 9 bases spanning the gap. The DNA for the CDR3 is TGCGCCAGCAGCCAAGATGCGGCAGTCTCTGGAAACACCATATATTTT. Translating gives CASSQDAAVSGNTIYF.

This sequence joins TRBV30 and TRBJ1-2, with D tentatively TRBD1 (5 bases). Trimming removed 3 bases at V and 5 bases at J, with 10 bases between. The CDR3 consists of 12 residues. Per the germline V gene, CDR1 is GTSNPN and CDR2 is SVGIG (reference sequence). CDR3 coding DNA: TGTGCCTGGAGAGGGGTCGCTTATGGCTACACCTTC. Protein: CAWRGVAYGYTF. Full variable domain (rest looked up from reference TRBV30 and TRBJ1-2): SQTIHQWPATLVQPVGSPLSLECTVEGTSNPNLYWYRQAAGRGLQLLFYSVGIGQISSEVPQNLSASRPQDRQFILSSKKLLLSDSGFYLCAWRGVAYGYTFGSGTRLTVV.

The rearrangement links TRBV28 to TRBJ1-4, with D unresolved. CDR1 MDHEN and CDR2 SYDVKM come from the germline V gene. V was shortened by 3 bases and J by 7 bases, with 12 bases between the two germline ends. The CDR3 has 14 residues. The chain's CDR3 is CASSFVFRSEKLFF. The CDR3 nucleotides read TGTGCCAGCAGTTTCGTTTTCAGAAGTGAAAAACTGTTTTTT.

The chain employs TRBV4-1 and TRBJ2-5, with 12 nucleotides matching TRBD1. Germline CDR1 reads MGHRA; CDR2 reads YSYEKL. This CDR3 comprises 15 residues. J was trimmed by 6 bases and V by 4 bases; bases with no gene match: 6. The CDR3 protein is CASSLGTGGVKTQYF. For the CDR3, the DNA is TGCGCCAGCAGCCTGGGGACAGGGGGCGTGAAGACCCAGTACTTC.

As DNA, the CDR3 is TGTGCCAGCAGCTTAGACTCAAGCCAAGAGACCCAGTACTTC. Its protein product is CASSLDSSQETQYF. This rearrangement joins TRBV7-3 to TRBJ2-5; the D is unclear. Trimming removed 2 bases from V and 1 base from J, with 8 bases in between. CDR1 and CDR2 from the germline V gene are SGHTA and FQGTGA. This CDR3 has 14 residues.

The chain combines TRBV5-1 with TRBJ2-7; D gene ambiguous. V gave up 0 bases and J gave up 6 bases, with 10 bases separating them. The CDR3 totals 13 residues. Germline loops: CDR1 SGHRS, CDR2 YFSETQ. The CDR3 coding sequence is TGCGCCAGCAGCTTGGGGTCCCCGGGCGAGCAGTACTTC. It translates to CASSLGSPGEQYF. The full variable domain, rest sourced from reference TRBV5-1 and TRBJ2-7, is KAGVTQTPRYLIKTRGQQVTLSCSPISGHRSVSWYQQTPGQGLQFLFEYFSETQRNKGNFPGRFSGRQFSNSRSEMNVSTLELGDSALYLCASSLGSPGEQYFGPGTRLTVT.

The rearrangement links TRBV9 to TRBJ2-5; the match to TRBD2 covers 7 bases. Losses at the gene ends were 4 bases for V and 0 bases for J; bases not matched to a gene: 6. CDR1 SGDLS and CDR2 YYNGEE come from the germline V gene. The CDR3 runs to 15 residues. This chain's CDR3 is CASSPSSGYQETQYF. The DNA of the CDR3 is TGTGCCAGCAGCCCATCTAGCGGTTACCAAGAGACCCAGTACTTC.

This chain links TRBV7-9 with TRBJ1-4; D unclear. Trimming pared 5 bases from V and 2 bases from J, leaving 15 bases between. In germline, CDR1 is SEHNR, CDR2 FQNEAQ (reference sequence). CDR3 length: 16 residues. In DNA form, the CDR3 reads TGTGCCAGCAGCCCCGAACCCAGGCTTACTAATGAAAAACTGTTTTTT. Translation gives CASSPEPRLTNEKLFF.